These 20 T cell receptor beta chains were all obtained from the same sample, sequenced in a study of control samples from healthy donors and cancer patients (TCRdb year 2020). Libraries came from the immunoSEQ multiplex PCR assay. The table comes from immuneACCESS by way of TCRdb, which keeps in-frame sequences with V and J called. Part of the clones is missing from these tables; in studies checked, under half for an unresolved V gene and the rest for unknown reasons. The sample contains 130,000 or so clones, more than 75% of them found a single time. In total, the top ten clones hold about 2.7% of the sample. The specimen sequenced was blood. These receptors all stem from a man in his fifties or sixties in good health.

The chain is built from TRBV7-2 and TRBJ2-1; 9 nucleotides match TRBD2. Germline V gives CDR1 SGHTA, CDR2 FQGNSA. The CDR3 runs to 15 residues. J gave up 8 bases and V 8 bases, and 13 bases lay outside the gene matches. CDR3: CASSGLAREGHEQFF. Here the CDR3 DNA reads TGTGCCAGCTCAGGACTAGCGCGAGAGGGGCATGAGCAGTTCTTC. The complete variable domain, with remaining parts taken from reference TRBV7-2 and TRBJ2-1, reads GAGVSQSPSNKVTEKGKDVELRCDPISGHTALYWYRQSLGQGLEFLIYFQGNSAPDKSGLPSDRFSAERTGGSVSTLTIQRTQQEDSAVYLCASSGLAREGHEQFFGPGTRLTVL.

V is TRBV11-2 and J is TRBJ2-7; D unresolved. This CDR3 has 17 residues. Trimming pared 0 bases from V and 0 bases from J, leaving 15 bases between. The germline V gene encodes CDR1 SGHAT and CDR2 FQNNGV. The CDR3 sequence is CASSLDPGVSSSYEQYF. CDR3 sequence (DNA): TGTGCCAGCAGCTTAGATCCTGGGGTCTCAAGCTCCTACGAGCAGTACTTC.

The chain links TRBV9 to TRBJ1-3; TRBD1 aligns across 7 bases. With V trimmed by 4 bases and J by 2 bases, 6 bases remained unmatched. The germline gives CDR1 SGDLS, CDR2 YYNGEE. The CDR3 loop spans 15 amino acids. As DNA, the CDR3 is TGTGCCAGCAGCCCAGATACAGGGGCTGGAAACACCATATATTTT. It translates to CASSPDTGAGNTIYF.

The chain recombines TRBV19 with TRBJ1-1; tentative D call: TRBD1 (5 bases). CDR1 and CDR2 (germline): LNHDA, SQIVND (reference sequence). V lost 7 bases, J lost 4 bases, and 13 bases lay in between. CDR3 length: 13 amino acids. DNA for the CDR3: TGTGCCAGTAAGGGGTCGCTTGGCACTGAAGCTTTCTTT. Translated: CASKGSLGTEAFF.

The V call is TRBV5-1, the J call TRBJ2-1; TRBD1 aligns across 7 bases. Germline V lookup: CDR1 SGHRS, CDR2 YFSETQ. This CDR3 comprises 14 residues. After removal of 4 bases from V and 7 bases from J, the junction contained 8 bases not matched to a gene. The CDR3 here is CASSPQGQLNEQFF. CDR3 sequence (DNA): TGCGCCAGCAGCCCCCAGGGACAGTTGAATGAGCAGTTCTTC.

The chain recombines TRBV2 with TRBJ1-5; the D gene is possibly TRBD1 (5 bases). The CDR3 totals 14 residues. From germline, CDR1 is SNHLY and CDR2 FYNNEI. The V end lost 6 bases, the J end lost 7 bases, and 16 bases lay between the germline ends. For the CDR3, the DNA is TGTGCCAGCAGATCTCAGGGTTCCGGACAGCCCCAGCATTTT. Amino acid sequence: CASRSQGSGQPQHF.

The CDR3 DNA sequence: TGTGCCAGCAGGTCCGGGACAGTTTACTATGGCTACACCTTC. This encodes CASRSGTVYYGYTF. The J gene is TRBJ1-2, the V gene TRBV2, with TRBD1 matching 7 bases. Per the germline V gene, CDR1 is SNHLY and CDR2 is FYNNEI. The V gene end was trimmed by 6 bases and the J gene end by 3 bases; junction bases not matched to a gene: 7. This CDR3 is 14 amino acids long.

V gene TRBV25-1 combines with J gene TRBJ1-2, with TRBD1 matching over 7 bases. V shed 5 bases and J 4 bases; nucleotides not matched to a gene: 7. This CDR3 is 14 amino acids long. CDR1 MGHDK and CDR2 SYGVNS come from the germline V gene. The CDR3 DNA reads as TGTGCCAGCAGTTACGGGACAGCGAGCTATGGCTACACCTTC. This translates into CASSYGTASYGYTF.

This sequence joins TRBV3-1 (or the pseudogene TRBV3-2) and TRBJ1-5; possibly TRBD1 for D (5 bases). This CDR3 has 14 residues. The V end was cut by 4 bases, the J end by 2 bases, with 9 bases between. Germline CDR1 LGHDT, CDR2 YNNKEL (reference sequence). The CDR3 spells CASSRTGGNQPQHF. DNA for the CDR3: TGTGCCAGCAGCCGAACAGGAGGCAATCAGCCCCAGCATTTT.

A word on this clone: This sample includes further DNA sequences coding for the same CDR3. The chain links TRBV28 to TRBJ1-1, with D hard to call. Trimming left V 3 bases short and J 1 base short, with 12 bases between. The CDR3 runs 15 residues. Germline V gene lookup returns CDR1 MDHEN and CDR2 SYDVKM. The CDR3 spells CASSFRGRGNTEAFF. CDR3 DNA sequence: TGTGCCAGCAGTTTCCGCGGACGGGGGAACACTGAAGCTTTCTTT.

The chain joins TRBV7-9 to TRBJ2-5; D remains unclear. Trimming stripped 0 bases from V and 5 bases from J, with 10 bases between. Per the germline V gene, CDR1 is SEHNR and CDR2 is FQNEAQ (reference sequence). The CDR3 consists of 14 residues. Here the CDR3 DNA reads TGTGCCAGCAGCTTAGCACTACAAGGGGAGACCCAGTACTTC. It translates to CASSLALQGETQYF.

V gene TRBV18 combines with J gene TRBJ1-2; 8 positions match TRBD1. Germline CDR1 reads KGHSH; CDR2 reads LQKENI. The CDR3 spans 15 residues. Unmatched junction bases numbered 4, after V lost 2 bases and J lost 2 bases. CDR3: CASSPGTGSNYGYTF. CDR3 nucleotide sequence: TGTGCCAGCTCACCAGGGACAGGATCAAACTATGGCTACACCTTC. Together with reference TRBV18 and TRBJ1-2, the CDR3 gives the full variable domain: NAGVMQNPRHLVRRRGQEARLRCSPMKGHSHVYWYRQLPEEGLKFMVYLQKENIIDESGMPKERFSAEFPKEGPSILRIQQVVRGDSAAYFCASSPGTGSNYGYTFGSGTRLTVV.

V gene TRBV6-5 combines with J gene TRBJ1-1, with 11 bases identical to TRBD1. CDR1 and CDR2 from the germline V gene are MNHEY and SVGAGI. The V segment lost 4 bases and the J segment 9 bases; nucleotides outside the gene matches: 10. The CDR3 is 15 amino acids. CDR3 protein: CASSLDRGRDPKAFF. The CDR3 coding sequence is TGTGCCAGCAGTTTGGACAGGGGGCGGGACCCAAAAGCTTTCTTT.

The chain couples TRBV3-1 (or the pseudogene TRBV3-2) to TRBJ1-6; TRBD1 matches 9 bases. Germline lookup yields CDR1 LGHDT and CDR2 YNNKEL (reference sequence). The CDR3 extends over 15 amino acids. Unmatched junction bases numbered 4, after V lost 4 bases and J lost 6 bases. CDR3 loop: CASSPGQGSNSPLHF. The DNA of the CDR3 is TGTGCCAGCAGCCCGGGACAGGGATCTAATTCACCCCTCCACTTT.

The chain combines TRBV5-1 with TRBJ2-7; D may be TRBD1 (6 bases). The germline CDR1 and CDR2 sequences are SGHRS and YFSETQ. CDR3 length equals 14 residues. The germline V and J ends were trimmed by 0 bases and 5 bases, with 12 bases remaining between them. The DNA of the CDR3 is TGCGCCAGCAGCTTGGGGACAGAGTTCCACGAGCAGTACTTC. Amino acids: CASSLGTEFHEQYF. Together with reference TRBV5-1 and TRBJ2-7, the CDR3 gives the full variable domain: KAGVTQTPRYLIKTRGQQVTLSCSPISGHRSVSWYQQTPGQGLQFLFEYFSETQRNKGNFPGRFSGRQFSNSRSEMNVSTLELGDSALYLCASSLGTEFHEQYFGPGTRLTVT.

Regarding this clone: At the DNA level, this CDR3 is encoded by other sequences in the same sample as well. The chain couples TRBV18 to TRBJ1-1; 7 nucleotides match TRBD1. The germline CDR1 and CDR2 sequences are KGHSH and LQKENI. The junction had 2 bases not matched to a gene; V was cut back by 4 bases and J by 6 bases. The CDR3 length is 12 residues. The CDR3 loop reads CASSLTGAEAFF. For the CDR3, the DNA is TGTGCCAGCTCACTTACAGGGGCTGAAGCTTTCTTT.

This clone was seen once. The rearrangement links TRBV28 to TRBJ1-1, with D unclear. Trimming left V 3 bases short and J 5 bases short, with 7 bases between. The CDR3 runs to 12 residues. Germline V gives CDR1 MDHEN, CDR2 SYDVKM. CDR3 nucleotides: TGTGCCAGCAGTTTTTCGCGGACTGAAGCTTTCTTT. It codes for CASSFSRTEAFF. The full variable domain, rest sourced from reference TRBV28 and TRBJ1-1, is DVKVTQSSRYLVKRTGEKVFLECVQDMDHENMFWYRQDPGLGLRLIYFSYDVKMKEKGDIPEGYSVSREKKERFSLILESASTNQTSMYLCASSFSRTEAFFGQGTRLTVV.

To note about this clone: The junction does not match germline at one end; this may be a read error. This chain links TRBV5-5 with TRBJ2-7; D is uncertain. From germline, CDR1 is SGHKS and CDR2 YYEKEE (reference sequence). The CDR3 is made up of 12 amino acids. The CDR3 nucleotides are TGTGCCAGCAGCTTGGCCTCAGATATTAGGATCTTC. This encodes CASSLASDIRIF.

The V call is TRBV18, the J call TRBJ1-1; 9 nucleotides match TRBD1. CDR3 size: 17 residues. J was trimmed by 5 bases and V by 1 base; bases with no gene match: 11. Germline V gene lookup returns CDR1 KGHSH and CDR2 LQKENI. The CDR3 reads CASSPLGTGTRWTEAFF. The CDR3 coding sequence is TGTGCCAGCTCACCACTGGGGACAGGGACTAGGTGGACTGAAGCTTTCTTT.

The chain joins TRBV5-1 to TRBJ2-2; 10 bases agree with TRBD1. V dropped 2 bases and J dropped 7; count of bases not matched to a gene: 5. The CDR3 sequence is 15 residues long. Germline CDR1 is SGHRS and CDR2 is YFSETQ. The CDR3 reads CASSFDRGRGGELFF. Written as DNA, the CDR3 is TGCGCCAGCAGCTTTGACAGGGGGCGCGGCGGGGAGCTGTTTTTT.